This T cell receptor (beta chain) was sequenced during a study of shared clonotypes between healthy human individuals. CDR1 and CDR2 (germline): SGDLS, YYNGEE. The CDR3 has 14 residues. Trimming took off 4 bases at V and 7 bases at J, with 18 bases between the two ends. The data were produced by immunoSEQ multiplex PCR, yet TCRdb's version contains in-frame clones alone and is incomplete. The table records hundreds of thousands of clones, approximately 73% of them present only once. The sample taken for sequencing was memory CD4+ T cells sorted from blood. Subset described: CD45RA-negative fraction. This receptor was obtained from a woman younger than 45 in good health. The chain carries TRBV9 and TRBJ2-7; tentative D call: TRBD1 (5 bases). The CDR3 sequence: CASSPRGRPQEQYF. CDR3 DNA: TGTGCCAGCAGCCCTAGGGGCAGGCCACAAGAGCAGTACTTC. The variable domain in full, with the rest retrieved from reference TRBV9 and TRBJ2-7, is DSGVTQTPKHLITATGQRVTLRCSPRSGDLSVYWYQQSLDQGLQFLIQYYNGEERAKGNILERFSAQQFPDLHSELNLSSLELGDSALYFCASSPRGRPQEQYFGPGTRLTVT.